The clone carrying this T cell receptor beta chain was seen a single time. Primed by a sample-barcoded 5' primer and a J-beta primer mix, a second PCR proceeded for about 6 to 12 cycles. From the 5' RACE reads, TCRdb called clonotypes with MiXCR, one entry per CDR3 protein. The table includes about 720,000 distinct CDR3 sequences, about 25% detected once. The data originate from a study of blood T cells in healthy people across ages. Per germline, CDR1 SGHAT and CDR2 FQNNGV. There are 16 residues in the CDR3. V gave up 1 base and J gave up 4 bases, with 15 bases separating them. The same specimen was also included in a second study, on T cells of mothers and their children.

The TCR sequence derives from a boy under 18 in good health. Sequences were obtained from blood. This rearrangement joins TRBV11-2 to TRBJ2-3; D remains ambiguous. Here the CDR3 reads CASSLVPADGADTQYF. For the CDR3, the DNA is TGTGCCAGCAGCTTAGTCCCTGCGGATGGGGCAGATACGCAGTATTTT.